The 23 T cell receptor beta chains in this list originate from one sample, sequenced in a study of prognosis after radiotherapy for stage I lung cancer. From genomic DNA, two-round multiplex PCR was used to amplify TCR beta CDR3. The first round of PCR was done with primers that matched each TRBV and TRBJ gene. Using its own MiXCR run on the multiplex PCR reads, TCRdb lists one record per CDR3 protein. This table has around 21,000 distinct CDR3 sequences, about 50% appearing once. This specimen was PBMCs, taken before or after stereotactic body radiation therapy (not recorded which). These receptors originate from a donor over 45 with non-small cell lung cancer.

A word on this clonotype: Given a far larger clone just one base away, this is likely a sequencing read error. V and J are TRBV7-3 and TRBJ2-1; D not certain. CDR1 SGHTA and CDR2 FQGTGA come from the germline V gene. CDR3 length: 14 amino acids. V was cut by 5 bases and J by 6 bases, with 14 bases left in between. As DNA, the CDR3 is TGTGCCAGCAGCCTAAGGGCTGGGCCCAATGAGCAGTTCTTC. This codes for CASSLRAGPNEQFF. The complete variable domain, with remaining parts taken from reference TRBV7-3 and TRBJ2-1, reads GAGVSQTPSNKVTEKGKYVELRCDPISGHTALYWYRQSLGQGPEFLIYFQGTGAADDSGLPNDRFFAVRPEGSVSTLKIQRTERGDSAVYLCASSLRAGPNEQFFGPGTRLTVL.

The V gene is TRBV11-2, the J gene TRBJ2-1, with 13 bases that match TRBD2. V dropped 1 base and J dropped 6; count of bases not matched to a gene: 0. This CDR3 region has 15 residues. CDR1 SGHAT and CDR2 FQNNGV come from the germline V gene. CDR3 sequence reads: CASSLGTSGGNEQFF. The CDR3 DNA is TGTGCCAGCAGCTTAGGGACTAGCGGGGGCAATGAGCAGTTCTTC. Together with reference TRBV11-2 and TRBJ2-1, the CDR3 gives the full variable domain: EAGVAQSPRYKIIEKRQSVAFWCNPISGHATLYWYQQILGQGPKLLIQFQNNGVVDDSQLPKDRFSAERLKGVDSTLKIQPAKLEDSAVYLCASSLGTSGGNEQFFGPGTRLTVL.

The chain has TRBV7-9 and TRBJ2-7, with a possible D match to TRBD1 (5 bases). V was shortened by 2 bases and J by 3 bases, with 11 bases between the two germline ends. This CDR3 comprises 14 residues. The germline CDR1 and CDR2 sequences are SEHNR and FQNEAQ (reference sequence). Here the CDR3 DNA reads TGTGCCAGCAGCTTATCCGCGACAGACTACGAGCAGTACTTC. The encoded protein is CASSLSATDYEQYF.

This clonotype was recorded at least ten times. J is TRBJ2-3 and V is TRBV29-1; 8 nucleotides match TRBD1. This CDR3 is 12 amino acids long. Germline assignment: CDR1 SQVTM and CDR2 ANQGSEA. Unmatched junction bases numbered 6, after V lost 5 bases and J lost 8 bases. The CDR3 region has the DNA TGCAGCGTTATCGCCGGACAGGGTACGCAGTATTTT. Translating it yields CSVIAGQGTQYF.

This chain connects TRBV11-3 to TRBJ2-1, with 10 positions matching TRBD2. Trimming cost V 3 bases and J 5 bases; bases outside gene matches: 1. Germline V gives CDR1 SGHNT, CDR2 YENEEA. The CDR3 contains 14 residues. The CDR3 loop is CASSFTSGDNEQFF. As DNA, the CDR3 is TGTGCCAGCAGCTTTACTAGCGGGGACAATGAGCAGTTCTTC.

This clonotype was observed once. The chain recombines TRBV5-1 with TRBJ1-1, with a tentative D call TRBD1 (6 bases). V was clipped by 5 bases and J by 5 bases, with 16 bases between them. The CDR3 spans 14 residues. CDR1 is SGHRS and CDR2 is YFSETQ in the germline V gene. CDR3 region: CASSSGDGGTEAFF. The CDR3 DNA follows: TGCGCCAGCAGTTCAGGGGATGGGGGAACTGAAGCTTTCTTT.

This clonotype came up many times. The chain links TRBV12-3 or TRBV12-4 to TRBJ1-3; 7 bases are shared with TRBD1. V was pared by 10 bases and J by 0 bases, with 12 bases of the junction left unmatched. CDR3 length equals 16 residues. The CDR3 coding sequence is TGTGCCACCACCGGGACAGCCTCGAGCTCTGGAAACACCATATATTTT. Translated, it gives CATTGTASSSGNTIYF.

This clonotype was counted at least ten times. The chain joins TRBV4-1 to TRBJ2-7; 10 positions agree with TRBD2. V was clipped by 0 bases and J by 4 bases; unmatched bases: 12. Germline CDR1 and CDR2: MGHRA and YSYEKL. The CDR3 covers 18 residues. The CDR3: CASSQDQVASGSRYEQYF. DNA of the CDR3: TGCGCCAGCAGCCAAGATCAAGTGGCTAGCGGGAGTCGGTACGAGCAGTACTTC.

This rearrangement joins TRBV3-1 to TRBJ2-2; D not resolved. The CDR3 contains 14 residues. Per the germline V gene, CDR1 is LGHDT and CDR2 is YNNKEL (reference sequence). The V end lost 1 base, the J end lost 4 bases, and 7 bases lay between the germline ends. CDR3 DNA: TGTGCCAGCAGCCAAGGGTGGGCCACCGGGGAGCTGTTTTTT. Its translation: CASSQGWATGELFF.

This rearrangement joins TRBV12-3 or TRBV12-4 to TRBJ2-2; TRBD1 agrees at 7 bases. The V gene end was trimmed by 5 bases and the J gene end by 3 bases; junction bases not matched to a gene: 6. CDR3 length: 15 amino acids. The DNA for the CDR3 is TGTGCCAGCAGTCGACAGGGTTTGGACACCGGGGAGCTGTTTTTT. The encoded protein is CASSRQGLDTGELFF.

A single count supports this clonotype. This chain connects TRBV24-1 to TRBJ1-1; 12 nucleotides match TRBD1. Trimming at V came to 5 bases and at J to 5 bases, leaving 8 bases not matched to a gene. The CDR3 sequence is 16 residues long. CDR1 and CDR2 (germline): KGHDR, SFDVKD. The CDR3 spells CATSAPGTGGRTEAFF. Here the CDR3 DNA reads TGTGCCACCAGTGCCCCCGGGACAGGGGGCAGGACTGAAGCTTTCTTT.

The chain links TRBV6-1 to TRBJ2-5, with a possible D match to TRBD2 (5 bases). Deletions cut 5 bases from V and 3 bases from J, with 10 bases between. The CDR3 is 13 amino acids. The V gene's germline CDR1 is MNHNS and CDR2 SASEGT. CDR3 protein: CASSNGVEETQYF. CDR3 sequence (DNA): TGTGCCAGCAGTAACGGGGTGGAAGAGACCCAGTACTTC.

This clonotype has a count of ten or more. The J gene is TRBJ2-1, the V gene TRBV7-8; 9 bases agree with TRBD1. Per germline, CDR1 SGHVS and CDR2 FQNEAQ. This CDR3 spans 13 amino acids. The V gene end was trimmed by 5 bases and the J gene end by 13 bases; junction bases not matched to a gene: 9. The CDR3: CASSIDRGFPQFF. DNA for the CDR3: TGTGCCAGCAGCATCGACAGGGGGTTCCCTCAGTTCTTC.

In its sample, this clonotype was seen a few times. Since a far larger clone is one base different, this is likely a read error. CDR3 residues: CASADGASGDNEQFF. The CDR3 DNA reads TGTGCCAGCGCTGACGGGGCTAGCGGGGACAATGAGCAGTTCTTC. The V and J genes are TRBV6-8 and TRBJ2-1, with 9 bases aligning to TRBD2. The length of the CDR3 is 15 residues. Trimming took 8 bases from V and 5 from J; bases not matched to a gene: 10. The germline V gene has CDR1 MNHGY and CDR2 SAAAGT.

By share, this clonotype counts as medium-sized. The J gene is TRBJ2-7, the V gene TRBV6-1; no clear D. The CDR3 extends over 12 amino acids. CDR1 is MNHNS and CDR2 is SASEGT in the germline V gene. The V end was cut by 3 bases, the J end by 3 bases, with 6 bases between. The CDR3 spells CASSDRFYEQYF. The CDR3 DNA follows: TGTGCCAGCAGTGACAGATTCTACGAGCAGTACTTC.

In this sample, this clonotype turned up many times. This chain joins TRBV7-2 and TRBJ2-3, with D perhaps TRBD1 (6 bases). There are 15 residues in the CDR3. Germline assignment: CDR1 SGHTA and CDR2 FQGNSA. V was cut by 3 bases and J by 2 bases, with 12 bases left in between. CDR3 DNA sequence: TGTGCCAGCAGCTTCCGGGACATCTACACAGATACGCAGTATTTT. Encoded protein: CASSFRDIYTDTQYF.

Ten or more counts support this clonotype. The rearrangement joins TRBV7-9 to TRBJ2-7; TRBD2 agrees at 7 bases. Germline CDR1 is SEHNR and CDR2 is FQNEAQ (reference sequence). J lost 0 bases, V lost 4 bases, and 6 bases had no gene match. The CDR3 runs to 15 residues. CDR3 loop: CASSSGTTSSYEQYF. The CDR3 DNA reads as TGTGCCAGCAGCTCCGGGACTACCAGCTCCTACGAGCAGTACTTC.

This clonotype was recorded many times. The V and J genes are TRBV5-1 and TRBJ2-7; 7 nucleotides agree with TRBD2. The CDR3 is 12 amino acids. Germline V CDR1 and CDR2: SGHRS, YFSETQ. V trimming: 2 bases; J trimming: 8 bases; junction bases outside the gene matches: 4. This CDR3 is CASSFTSAQQYF. The CDR3 coding sequence is TGCGCCAGCAGCTTTACTAGCGCCCAGCAGTACTTC.

At least ten counts were recorded for this clonotype. The J gene is TRBJ1-6, the V gene TRBV20-1; D unclear. This CDR3 region has 11 residues. Looked up from germline, CDR1 is DFQATT and CDR2 is SNEGSKA (reference sequence). V was cut by 0 bases and J by 8 bases, with 2 bases left in between. The CDR3 reads CSARDDSPLHF. CDR3 nucleotide sequence: TGCAGTGCTAGAGACGATTCACCCCTCCACTTT.

This clonotype was seen repeatedly, ten times or more. This chain links TRBV7-3 with TRBJ2-2; 8 nucleotides align to TRBD2. The CDR3 covers 15 residues. The J segment lost 5 bases and the V segment lost 5 bases, leaving 7 bases of the junction unmatched. The germline gives CDR1 SGHTA, CDR2 FQGTGA. The CDR3 DNA reads as TGTGCCAGCAGCCGGGGGGGGCCTCTAACCGGGGAGCTGTTTTTT. Residues: CASSRGGPLTGELFF. The complete variable domain, with remaining parts taken from reference TRBV7-3 and TRBJ2-2, reads GAGVSQTPSNKVTEKGKYVELRCDPISGHTALYWYRQSLGQGPEFLIYFQGTGAADDSGLPNDRFFAVRPEGSVSTLKIQRTERGDSAVYLCASSRGGPLTGELFFGEGSRLTVL.

Many counts were recorded for this clonotype. V gene TRBV30 combines with J gene TRBJ2-5; the D gene is possibly TRBD2 (6 bases). V lost 3 bases and J lost 4, with 15 bases in between. The CDR3 is made up of 14 amino acids. The V gene's germline CDR1 is GTSNPN and CDR2 SVGIG (reference sequence). CDR3 in amino acids: CAWSGDRGVETQYF. The CDR3 DNA is TGTGCCTGGAGCGGGGACCGCGGGGTAGAGACCCAGTACTTC.

In the case of this clonotype: The likely explanation is a read error, given a far larger clone one base away. This chain uses TRBV6-4 with TRBJ2-7, with a weak D call TRBD1 (6 bases). V was shortened by 7 bases and J by 0 bases, with 16 bases between the two germline ends. The CDR3 covers 15 residues. CDR1 and CDR2 from the germline V gene are MRHNA and SNTAGT. The CDR3 loop reads CASIEAGTLSYEQYF. As DNA, the CDR3 is TGTGCCAGCATTGAGGCCGGGACACTCTCCTACGAGCAGTACTTC.

V gene TRBV7-2 combines with J gene TRBJ2-2; 12 bases line up with TRBD2. This CDR3 spans 16 amino acids. Germline trimming cut 5 bases from V and 8 bases from J; bases unmatched to any gene: 9. Germline V lookup: CDR1 SGHTA, CDR2 FQGNSA. CDR3 bases: TGTGCCAGCAGCAAACTAGGACTAGCGGGAAGTGGGGAGCTGTTTTTT. This gives the protein CASSKLGLAGSGELFF.